These 13 T cell receptor beta chains share one sample of origin, sequenced in a study of blood T cell repertoires in COVID-19 (dated by TCRdb to 2018 to 2021). The protocol used for the library was the immunoSEQ multiplex PCR assay. TCRdb mirrors the immuneACCESS table, restricted to in-frame sequences. Some clones are absent from its copies; in checked studies, under half trace to an unresolved V gene, and the reason for the others is unknown. The sample records about 29,000 clones, approximately 90% of which are singletons. The ten largest clones capture roughly 9.6% of the sample. The sample comprised peripheral blood. The receptors here all came from a human donor in a cohort sampled during active COVID-19.

The chain uses TRBV7-9 and TRBJ2-3; no clear D gene. Trimming shortened V by 3 bases and J by 3 bases, and 10 bases separated the two germline ends. The CDR3 spans 14 residues. The germline CDR1 and CDR2 sequences are SEHNR and FQNEAQ (reference sequence). CDR3 in amino acids: CASSFSILTDTQYF. DNA of the CDR3: TGTGCCAGCAGCTTTAGCATTCTAACAGATACGCAGTATTTT.

The rearrangement joins TRBV2 to TRBJ1-1, with TRBD1 matching 7 bases. Trimming cost V 5 bases and J 6 bases; bases outside gene matches: 9. Germline CDR1 is SNHLY and CDR2 is FYNNEI. The CDR3 has 14 amino acids. The CDR3 spells CASSIGQARAEAFF. CDR3 in DNA: TGTGCCAGCAGTATCGGACAGGCCCGGGCTGAAGCTTTCTTT. Filled out from reference TRBV2 and TRBJ1-1, the complete variable domain reads EPEVTQTPSHQVTQMGQEVILRCVPISNHLYFYWYRQILGQKVEFLVSFYNNEISEKSEIFDDQFSVERPDGSNFTLKIRSTKLEDSAMYFCASSIGQARAEAFFGQGTRLTVV.

The J gene is TRBJ2-5, the V gene TRBV5-4; 9 bases align to TRBD2. Germline V lookup: CDR1 SGHNT, CDR2 YYREEE (reference sequence). There are 14 residues in the CDR3. The V segment lost 4 bases and the J segment 5 bases; nucleotides outside the gene matches: 6. Written as DNA, the CDR3 is TGTGCCAGCAGCCTGGGACTAGCTAGCGAGACCCAGTACTTC. Protein product: CASSLGLASETQYF.

V usage is TRBV7-9 and J usage is TRBJ2-5; D gene ambiguous. The CDR3 sequence is 12 residues long. With 5 bases removed from V and 9 bases from J, the gap between germline ends came to 13 bases. Germline assignment: CDR1 SEHNR and CDR2 FQNEAQ (reference sequence). The CDR3 here is CASSPSRKPQYF. The CDR3 DNA is TGTGCCAGCAGCCCCTCTAGAAAGCCCCAGTACTTC.

This clone was seen a few times. This same CDR3 is encoded by further DNA sequences in the sample. The chain carries TRBV7-9 and TRBJ2-7; D unresolved. The germline V gene has CDR1 SEHNR and CDR2 FQNEAQ (reference sequence). Trimming shortened V by 4 bases and J by 3 bases, and 7 bases separated the two germline ends. CDR3 length: 12 amino acids. The CDR3 region has the DNA TGTGCCAGCAGCTCGAGGATCTACGAGCAGTACTTC. Its protein is CASSSRIYEQYF.

The chain couples TRBV5-4 to TRBJ2-5, with 11 bases fitting TRBD2. CDR3 length: 16 residues. Germline V CDR1 and CDR2: SGHNT, YYREEE (reference sequence). V dropped 0 bases and J dropped 5; count of bases not matched to a gene: 6. The CDR3 loop is CASSLGLAGGHETQYF. CDR3 coding DNA: TGTGCCAGCAGCTTGGGGTTAGCGGGGGGGCATGAGACCCAGTACTTC.

The chain recombines TRBV30 with TRBJ1-2; D is perhaps TRBD1 (6 bases). The V end was cut by 2 bases, the J end by 7 bases, with 17 bases between. Germline V gene data show CDR1 as GTSNPN and CDR2 as SVGIG (reference sequence). The CDR3 is 14 amino acids. CDR3 in amino acids: CAWSSGVSRGGYTF. CDR3 bases: TGTGCCTGGAGTTCGGGCGTTTCCAGGGGTGGCTACACCTTC.

The genes are TRBV5-4 and TRBJ2-7, with 9 bases lining up with TRBD2. The V and J ends lost 3 bases and 8 bases, in that order; junction bases with no gene match: 12. CDR3 length: 15 residues. The germline CDR1 and CDR2 sequences are SGHNT and YYREEE (reference sequence). The CDR3 here is CASSSLAGSGTKQYF. The DNA for the CDR3 is TGTGCCAGCAGCTCCCTAGCGGGGTCGGGTACGAAGCAGTACTTC.

J is TRBJ2-6 and V is TRBV7-2; D may be TRBD1 (5 bases). V shed 2 bases and J shed 2 bases, with 7 bases lying between them. This CDR3 region has 15 residues. Germline V gene sequence: CDR1 SGHTA, CDR2 FQGNSA. Here the CDR3 reads CASSLRGAGANVLTF. The DNA of the CDR3 is TGTGCCAGCAGCTTAAGGGGCGCTGGGGCCAACGTCCTGACTTTC.

V is TRBV5-1 and J is TRBJ2-5; D remains unclear. The CDR3 has 14 amino acids. Trimming pared 0 bases from V and 1 base from J, leaving 7 bases between. CDR1 and CDR2 from the germline V gene are SGHRS and YFSETQ. CDR3 region: CASSLGPGQETQYF. The CDR3 DNA reads as TGCGCCAGCAGCTTGGGTCCAGGCCAAGAGACCCAGTACTTC. The variable domain in full, completed from reference TRBV5-1 and TRBJ2-5, reads KAGVTQTPRYLIKTRGQQVTLSCSPISGHRSVSWYQQTPGQGLQFLFEYFSETQRNKGNFPGRFSGRQFSNSRSEMNVSTLELGDSALYLCASSLGPGQETQYFGPGTRLLVL.

The rearrangement links TRBV28 to TRBJ2-1, with 7 bases lining up with TRBD2. The CDR3 spans 15 residues. Trimming cost V 3 bases and J 3 bases; bases outside gene matches: 5. From germline, CDR1 is MDHEN and CDR2 SYDVKM. CDR3 bases: TGTGCCAGCAGTTTCGAGCGGGGATTCTACAATGAGCAGTTCTTC. Protein: CASSFERGFYNEQFF.

The chain joins TRBV7-8 to TRBJ2-7; 8 bases line up with TRBD2. In germline, CDR1 is SGHVS, CDR2 FQNEAQ. The CDR3 consists of 14 residues. After removal of 8 bases from V and 2 bases from J, the junction contained 8 bases not matched to a gene. In DNA form, the CDR3 reads TGTGCCAGCGGATCGGGGGGGCATGCCTACGAGCAGTACTTC. Encoded protein: CASGSGGHAYEQYF.

The chain has TRBV4-2 and TRBJ1-1; D gene unclear. The CDR3 runs to 16 residues. Trimming took 4 bases from V and 0 from J, leaving 15 bases between them. Germline V gene data show CDR1 as LGHNA and CDR2 as YNFKEQ. In nucleotides, the CDR3 is TGTGCCAGCAGCCTCAGAACAGCATTAATGAACACTGAAGCTTTCTTT. Translation gives CASSLRTALMNTEAFF.